Shown below are 32 T cell receptor beta chains from a single sample sequenced in a study of T-cell memory formation after mild COVID-19. TCRdb called the 5' RACE reads again in MiXCR, with one record for every CDR3 protein. The sample holds 200,000 to 250,000 distinct CDR3 sequences; 8.5% to 9.5% are singletons and the top ten take more than 20%. Sequenced: PBMCs or a T cell subset sorted from them (not recorded which). These receptors originate from a man between 18 and 29 years old who had mild COVID-19 (a few samples of this study predate the infection). Cell type and time point are not known.

The V gene is TRBV28, the J gene TRBJ2-7; D tentatively fits TRBD1 or TRBD2 (6 bases each). The germline gives CDR1 MDHEN, CDR2 SYDVKM. The CDR3 extends over 15 amino acids. CDR3 sequence (DNA): TGTGCCAGCACCTCGGGGGCTATCAGCGTCCACGAGCAGTCCGTC. It specifies CASTSGAISVHEQSV.

The V gene is TRBV4-2, the J gene TRBJ1-1; no definite D call. The CDR3 totals 14 residues. V gave up 4 bases and J gave up 4 bases, with 13 bases separating them. Per germline, CDR1 LGHNA and CDR2 YNFKEQ. The CDR3 DNA sequence: TGTGCCAGCAGCCCAGCCGAGGTAGGCACTGAAGCTTTCTTT. Its translation is CASSPAEVGTEAFF.

The rearrangement links TRBV24-1 to TRBJ2-2; 7 bases line up with TRBD1. The CDR3 consists of 14 residues. Germline V gene sequence: CDR1 KGHDR, CDR2 SFDVKD. V trimming: 8 bases; J trimming: 0 bases; junction bases outside the gene matches: 2. In DNA, the CDR3 is TGTGCCACCATGACAGGGCCGAACACCGGGGAGCTGTTTTTT. It encodes CATMTGPNTGELFF.

This clonotype was found a few times. The chain combines TRBV20-1 with TRBJ1-6; maybe TRBD1 (6 bases). CDR3 size: 15 residues. CDR1 and CDR2 from the germline V gene are DFQATT and SNEGSKA (reference sequence). V was pared by 4 bases and J by 10 bases, with 20 bases between. The CDR3 DNA reads TGCAGTGCTACATCGTTCGGGACACCTAAGTCACCCCTCCACTTT. Protein sequence: CSATSFGTPKSPLHF.

J is TRBJ1-5 and V is TRBV28, with D possibly matching TRBD1 (6 bases). The CDR3 runs to 15 residues. Per germline, CDR1 MDHEN and CDR2 SYDVKM. Trimming removed 4 bases from V and 4 bases from J, with 14 bases in between. The CDR3 protein is CASSSPTGGNQPQHF. CDR3 nucleotide sequence: TGTGCCAGCAGTTCACCGACAGGAGGGAATCAGCCCCAGCATTTT.

The chain carries TRBV27 and TRBJ1-1; D perhaps matches TRBD1 (5 bases). The germline V and J ends were trimmed by 2 bases and 5 bases, with 21 bases remaining between them. Germline values: CDR1 MNHEY, CDR2 SMNVEV (reference sequence). This CDR3 spans 17 amino acids. CDR3 in amino acids: CASSLTLREGEWTEAFF. The CDR3 DNA sequence: TGTGCCAGCAGTTTAACCCTTCGGGAAGGGGAGTGGACTGAAGCTTTCTTT.

The genes are TRBV7-3 and TRBJ1-2; D is undetermined. The CDR3 sequence is 11 residues long. The ends were cut back, 2 bases at V and 6 bases at J, with 4 bases in the middle. CDR1 is SGHTA and CDR2 is FQGTGA in the germline V gene. For the CDR3, the DNA is TGTGCCAGCAGCTTACCCAATGGCTACACCTTC. It is translated as CASSLPNGYTF.

This clonotype turned up a few times. V gene TRBV6-2 or TRBV6-3 combines with J gene TRBJ1-1; D ambiguous. Germline V gene data show CDR1 as MNHEY and CDR2 as SVGEGT. V shed 3 bases and J shed 5 bases, with 10 bases lying between them. This CDR3 contains 13 residues. The CDR3 DNA follows: TGTGCCAGCAGTTATGGGCGGACGACTGAAGCTTTCTTT. Its protein product is CASSYGRTTEAFF.

This rearrangement joins TRBV5-1 to TRBJ2-3, with 9 bases matching TRBD1. V was clipped by 4 bases and J by 6 bases; unmatched bases: 6. Germline loops: CDR1 SGHRS, CDR2 YFSETQ. The CDR3 runs to 14 residues. The CDR3 sequence: CASSKDRGDDTQYF. The CDR3 DNA follows: TGCGCCAGCAGCAAGGACAGGGGTGACGATACGCAGTATTTT. The variable domain in full, completed from reference TRBV5-1 and TRBJ2-3, reads KAGVTQTPRYLIKTRGQQVTLSCSPISGHRSVSWYQQTPGQGLQFLFEYFSETQRNKGNFPGRFSGRQFSNSRSEMNVSTLELGDSALYLCASSKDRGDDTQYFGPGTRLTVL.

The sample holds a few counts of this clonotype. This chain connects TRBV20-1 to TRBJ2-2; weak D call: TRBD1 (6 bases). Trimming took off 1 base at V and 6 bases at J, with 15 bases between the two ends. The CDR3 sequence is 15 residues long. CDR1 and CDR2 from the germline V gene are DFQATT and SNEGSKA (reference sequence). This CDR3 is CSARAQGIGAGELFF. DNA for the CDR3: TGCAGTGCTAGAGCGCAGGGGATCGGGGCCGGGGAGCTGTTTTTT.

This clonotype came up a few times. This chain links TRBV7-9 with TRBJ2-5; D perhaps matches TRBD1 (5 bases). Trimming took 6 bases from V and 5 from J, leaving 13 bases between them. Germline CDR1 SEHNR, CDR2 FQNEAQ (reference sequence). The CDR3 length is 13 residues. CDR3 DNA: TGTGCCAGCAGGCCGGCGGCAGGGGAGACCCAGTACTTC. It yields the protein CASRPAAGETQYF.

This clonotype was counted between two and nine times. The chain employs TRBV6-5 and TRBJ1-3, with 7 positions matching TRBD1. This CDR3 has 15 amino acids. J was trimmed by 0 bases and V by 5 bases; bases with no gene match: 4. The germline CDR1 and CDR2 sequences are MNHEY and SVGAGI. The CDR3 region has the DNA TGTGCCAGCAGTCTCACAGGGGTCTCTGGAAACACCATATATTTT. It codes for CASSLTGVSGNTIYF.

The V gene is TRBV9, the J gene TRBJ2-3; perhaps TRBD1 as D (6 bases). The CDR3 spans 16 residues. Between the trimmed V and J ends, which lost 0 bases and 2 bases, there was a span of 13 bases. Germline V lookup: CDR1 SGDLS, CDR2 YYNGEE. The CDR3 reads CASSVGGLAPTDTQYF. The CDR3 bases are TGTGCCAGCAGCGTAGGGGGGCTCGCTCCCACAGATACGCAGTATTTT.

The chain uses TRBV20-1 and TRBJ1-5, with D maybe TRBD1 (5 bases). V shed 2 bases and J shed 0 bases, with 8 bases lying between them. The CDR3 sequence is 14 residues long. The germline CDR1 and CDR2 sequences are DFQATT and SNEGSKA (reference sequence). In DNA, the CDR3 is TGCAGTGCTAGAAAAGGGGATAGCAATCAGCCCCAGCATTTT. Its protein product is CSARKGDSNQPQHF.

This sequence joins TRBV7-2 and TRBJ1-6, with TRBD1 as a possible D gene (5 bases). CDR1 and CDR2 (germline): SGHTA, FQGNSA. There are 15 residues in the CDR3. The V gene lost 4 bases and the J gene lost 8 bases, with 15 bases spanning the gap. CDR3 coding DNA: TGTGCCAGCAGCTCCAGAGGGGTCGGGGATTCACCCCTCCACTTT. Translating it yields CASSSRGVGDSPLHF.

The rearrangement uses TRBV12-3 or TRBV12-4 and TRBJ2-2, with D perhaps being TRBD1 or TRBD2 (5 bases each). This CDR3 spans 13 amino acids. V lost 3 bases, J lost 5 bases, and 7 bases lay in between. The CDR3 DNA sequence: TGTGCCAGCAGTTTCTGGGGGACCGGGGAGCTGTTTTTT. It codes for CASSFWGTGELFF.

This clonotype has only a few counts. This chain uses TRBV27 with TRBJ2-7; D is perhaps TRBD2 (5 bases). Trimming pared 5 bases from V and 5 bases from J, leaving 13 bases between. This CDR3 has 13 amino acids. Germline V lookup: CDR1 MNHEY, CDR2 SMNVEV (reference sequence). The CDR3 loop is CASSPAGSDEQYF. As DNA, the CDR3 is TGTGCCAGCAGTCCGGCGGGTTCAGACGAGCAGTACTTC.

This clonotype was seen a few times. In DNA form, the CDR3 reads TGCGCCAGCAGCTGGCTGAGAGGGGCAAGCACAGATACGCAGTATTTT. Amino acid sequence: CASSWLRGASTDTQYF. The chain has TRBV5-1 and TRBJ2-3; either TRBD1 or TRBD2 may fit D (5 bases each). This CDR3 is 16 amino acids long. Germline CDR1 and CDR2: SGHRS and YFSETQ. The germline V and J ends were trimmed by 3 bases and 0 bases, with 14 bases remaining between them. Full variable domain (remainder filled in from reference TRBV5-1 and TRBJ2-3): KAGVTQTPRYLIKTRGQQVTLSCSPISGHRSVSWYQQTPGQGLQFLFEYFSETQRNKGNFPGRFSGRQFSNSRSEMNVSTLELGDSALYLCASSWLRGASTDTQYFGPGTRLTVL.

In its sample, this clonotype was seen many times. This rearrangement joins TRBV5-6 to TRBJ2-2, with 7 bases matching TRBD1. This CDR3 has 16 amino acids. Germline CDR1 SGHDT, CDR2 YYEEEE. V was clipped by 0 bases and J by 1 base; unmatched bases: 3. The CDR3 nucleotides read TGTGCCAGCAGCTTGGGCGGACAGGTGAACACCGGGGAGCTGTTTTTT. It codes for CASSLGGQVNTGELFF.

This clonotype was counted at least ten times. V gene TRBV7-2 combines with J gene TRBJ2-2; tentatively, D is TRBD2 (6 bases). CDR1 is SGHTA and CDR2 is FQGNSA in the germline V gene. Trimming removed 7 bases from V and 0 bases from J, with 15 bases in between. This CDR3 is built from 16 residues. The CDR3 protein is CASNPSGATNTGELFF. DNA for the CDR3: TGTGCCAGCAACCCGTCGGGAGCCACGAACACCGGGGAGCTGTTTTTT. Full variable domain (missing parts from reference TRBV7-2 and TRBJ2-2): GAGVSQSPSNKVTEKGKDVELRCDPISGHTALYWYRQSLGQGLEFLIYFQGNSAPDKSGLPSDRFSAERTGGSVSTLTIQRTQQEDSAVYLCASNPSGATNTGELFFGEGSRLTVL.

This clonotype was counted only a few times. CDR3 in amino acids: CASSLGGAPGTDTQYF. In DNA, the CDR3 is TGTGCCAGCAGCTTGGGGGGGGCTCCCGGCACAGATACGCAGTATTTT. The rearrangement links TRBV11-2 to TRBJ2-3; D may be TRBD2 (7 bases). CDR3 size: 16 residues. Germline assignment: CDR1 SGHAT and CDR2 FQNNGV. Trimming left V 3 bases short and J 1 base short, with 14 bases between.

The table lists this clonotype with a few counts. The rearrangement joins TRBV6-2 or TRBV6-3 to TRBJ1-2; D is unresolved. CDR3 length equals 14 residues. Germline V gene lookup returns CDR1 MNHEY and CDR2 SVGEGT. The ends were cut back, 0 bases at V and 4 bases at J, with 9 bases in the middle. Written as DNA, the CDR3 is TGTGCCAGCAGTTACTCGAGTTTGGTCTATGGCTACACCTTC. Its protein is CASSYSSLVYGYTF.

This rearrangement joins TRBV5-1 to TRBJ1-2; TRBD1 agrees at 7 bases. The CDR3 loop spans 14 amino acids. J gave up 5 bases and V 0 bases, and 4 bases lay outside the gene matches. Germline CDR1 and CDR2: SGHRS and YFSETQ. DNA of the CDR3: TGCGCCAGCAGCTTGGACAGGGGTACTTATGGCTACACCTTC. This sequence encodes CASSLDRGTYGYTF.

The chain couples TRBV4-1 to TRBJ2-5; D is tentatively TRBD1 or TRBD2 (6 bases each). Germline loops: CDR1 MGHRA, CDR2 YSYEKL. This CDR3 comprises 19 residues. Trimming left V 2 bases short and J 5 bases short, with 27 bases between. The CDR3 DNA is TGCGCCAGCAGCCAACTTAAGGGGGGCGAGGGGGTCGAGGGGGAGACCCAGTACTTC. It is translated as CASSQLKGGEGVEGETQYF.

The chain uses TRBV5-1 and TRBJ2-2; no reliable D call. CDR3 length equals 14 residues. V lost 4 bases, J lost 0 bases, and 7 bases lay in between. Germline CDR1 and CDR2: SGHRS and YFSETQ. CDR3 coding DNA: TGCGCCAGCAGCGTCGACCCGAACACCGGGGAGCTGTTTTTT. Translated, it gives CASSVDPNTGELFF.

This chain connects TRBV28 to TRBJ1-2; maybe TRBD1 (6 bases). The V end was cut by 1 base, the J end by 4 bases, with 10 bases between. Per germline, CDR1 MDHEN and CDR2 SYDVKM. The CDR3 spans 14 residues. CDR3 amino acids: CASSLFGGFYGYTF. As DNA, the CDR3 is TGTGCCAGCAGTTTATTCGGGGGCTTCTATGGCTACACCTTC.

This chain links TRBV7-3 with TRBJ2-5; D gene uncertain. The germline V and J ends were trimmed by 5 bases and 3 bases, with 10 bases remaining between them. This CDR3 spans 13 amino acids. CDR1 is SGHTA, CDR2 FQGTGA, per germline. This CDR3 is CASSALAEETQYF. In DNA form, the CDR3 reads TGTGCCAGCAGCGCCCTGGCCGAAGAGACCCAGTACTTC.

J is TRBJ2-3 and V is TRBV6-5, with TRBD1 matching 8 bases. The CDR3 loop spans 16 amino acids. Trimming took 4 bases from V and 4 from J; bases not matched to a gene: 10. CDR1 is MNHEY and CDR2 is SVGAGI in the germline V gene. This chain's CDR3 is CASSSTDRVGADTQYF. The CDR3 region has the DNA TGTGCCAGCAGTTCGACGGACAGGGTTGGCGCAGATACGCAGTATTTT.

This clonotype was observed a few times. The chain employs TRBV28 and TRBJ2-7; 9 positions match TRBD2. J gave up 0 bases and V 4 bases, and 7 bases lay outside the gene matches. Germline V CDR1 and CDR2: MDHEN, SYDVKM. The CDR3 has 16 amino acids. CDR3 DNA: TGTGCCAGCAGTTCGGGGGGAGCGGGGGGCTCCTACGAGCAGTACGTC. Encoded protein: CASSSGGAGGSYEQYV.

This rearrangement joins TRBV29-1 to TRBJ1-1, with 8 positions matching TRBD1. J was trimmed by 11 bases and V by 4 bases; bases with no gene match: 6. The CDR3 is made up of 11 amino acids. Germline V CDR1 and CDR2: SQVTM, ANQGSEA. The DNA of the CDR3 is TGCAGCGTTGTTCAGGGGGCCTGGGCTTTCTTT. It yields the protein CSVVQGAWAFF.

This clonotype was recorded at least ten times. CDR3 protein: CAISREVKETQYF. In DNA, the CDR3 is TGTGCCATCAGTCGGGAGGTGAAGGAGACCCAGTACTTC. The chain uses TRBV10-3 and TRBJ2-5; 7 bases fit TRBD2. The CDR3 runs to 13 residues. CDR1 is ENHRY and CDR2 is SYGVKD in the germline V gene. V shed 5 bases, J shed 5 bases, and the junction held 5 bases outside the gene matches.

There are a few counts of this clonotype. The chain has TRBV30 and TRBJ1-4; D is possibly TRBD1 (6 bases). The germline CDR1 and CDR2 sequences are GTSNPN and SVGIG (reference sequence). This CDR3 has 16 residues. V lost 5 bases, J lost 6 bases, and 22 bases lay in between. CDR3 residues: CAWYTGKGLGDEKLFF. In nucleotides, the CDR3 is TGTGCCTGGTACACAGGGAAAGGCCTCGGGGATGAAAAACTGTTTTTT.